The rows below give T cell receptor beta chains drawn from one sample of a study of T-cell memory formation after mild COVID-19. Each CDR3 protein gets one entry after TCRdb re-called the 5' RACE reads with MiXCR. The table records fewer than 350,000 distinct CDR3 sequences, more than 15% of them present only once. Material: PBMCs or a T cell subset sorted from them (not recorded which). The receptors were sampled from a man younger than 30 who had mild COVID-19 (a few samples of this study predate the infection). Cell type and time point are not known. CDR3s include the opening cysteine and the closing phenylalanine or tryptophan. Each record gives: D gene, clone size, J gene, V gene, CDR3 protein, CDR3 DNA. D genes are given only for firm matches. Rows give clone size only sometimes, using once, few, many, or a class for an expanded clone.

>TRBD1|NA|TRBJ2-4|TRBV7-2
CASSLLGQGDQADF
TGTGCCAGCAGCTTATTAGGACAGGGGGATCAAGCGGACTTC
>NA|few|TRBJ2-2|TRBV20-1
CSARPLASNTGELFF
TGCAGTGCTAGGCCCCTAGCCTCGAACACCGGGGAGCTGTTTTTT
>TRBD1|NA|TRBJ1-2|TRBV6-5
CASRRGQGRNGYTF
TGTGCCAGCAGACGTGGACAGGGAAGGAATGGCTACACCTTC
>NA|few|TRBJ2-1|TRBV12-3/TRBV12-4
CASSSPEGGDYNEQFF
TGTGCCAGCAGTTCCCCGGAGGGGGGAGACTACAATGAGCAGTTCTTC
>NA|NA|TRBJ1-2|TRBV5-6
CASSPRPEYTNYGYTF
TGTGCCAGCAGCCCCCGACCGGAATACACTAACTATGGCTACACCTTC
>NA|NA|TRBJ2-3|TRBV29-1
CSARYRPDTDTQYF
TGCAGCGCCCGTTACCGCCCCGACACAGATACGCAGTATTTT
>NA|NA|TRBJ1-2|TRBV10-2
CASRKGDGVYGYTF
TGCGCCAGCAGAAAGGGAGATGGGGTCTATGGCTACACCTTC
>NA|few|TRBJ2-7|TRBV2
CASSEGSGPYEQYF
TGTGCCAGCAGTGAAGGGTCGGGACCCTACGAGCAGTACTTC
>NA|NA|TRBJ2-7|TRBV6-2/TRBV6-3
CASSFQLREQYF
TGTGCCAGCAGTTTCCAGTTACGCGAGCAGTACTTC
>NA|NA|TRBJ2-7|TRBV3-1
CASSQNGREQYF
TGTGCCAGCAGCCAAAACGGGCGAGAGCAGTACTTC
>NA|NA|TRBJ2-7|TRBV28
CAISPGLLCYEQYF
TGTGCCATCAGCCCCGGACTCCTCTGCTACGAGCAGTACTTC
>NA|few|TRBJ1-1|TRBV10-3
CAISESTEMNTEAFF
TGTGCCATCAGTGAATCCACAGAAATGAACACTGAAGCTTTCTTT
>TRBD2|many|TRBJ2-5|TRBV5-1
CASSLGLAGKETQYF
TGCGCCAGCAGCTTGGGACTAGCGGGGAAAGAGACCCAGTACTTC
>NA|NA|TRBJ2-1|TRBV12-3/TRBV12-4
CASSSAASSYNEQFF
TGTGCCAGCAGTTCCGCTGCAAGCTCCTACAATGAGCAGTTCTTC
>TRBD2|NA|TRBJ2-5|TRBV7-2
CASSARGLAGGQETQYF
TGTGCCAGCAGCGCCAGGGGACTAGCGGGGGGGCAGGAGACCCAGTACTTC
>TRBD2|NA|TRBJ2-3|TRBV20-1
CSVPAGGRDTQYF
TGCAGTGTGCCAGCGGGGGGTCGGGATACGCAGTATTTT
>TRBD1|few|TRBJ2-1|TRBV20-1
CSSSEGKRDRGFNEQFF
TGCAGTTCCTCTGAGGGAAAACGGGACAGGGGATTCAATGAGCAGTTCTTC
>NA|NA|TRBJ2-1|TRBV7-9
CASIDFVGDNEQFF
TGTGCCAGCATCGACTTCGTCGGGGACAATGAGCAGTTCTTC
>NA|few|TRBJ2-3|TRBV4-3
CASSQELASTDTQYF
TGCGCCAGCAGCCAAGAGCTAGCGAGCACAGATACGCAGTATTTT
>NA|many|TRBJ1-1|TRBV20-1
CSAYDRHTEAFF
TGCAGTGCTTACGACAGGCACACTGAAGCTTTCTTT
>NA|NA|TRBJ1-3|TRBV5-1
CASRLGVSGNTIYF
TGCGCCAGCAGACTGGGAGTCTCTGGAAACACCATATATTTT
>NA|NA|TRBJ2-1|TRBV5-6
CASSEDSWEQFF
TGTGCCAGCAGCGAGGACAGCTGGGAGCAGTTCTTC
>TRBD2|few|TRBJ2-5|TRBV6-2/TRBV6-3
CASSHTTSGFETQYF
TGTGCCAGCAGTCACACGACTAGCGGGTTTGAGACCCAGTACTTC
>TRBD1|NA|TRBJ2-2|TRBV5-1
CASSLNPDRVETGELFF
TGCGCCAGCAGCTTGAATCCTGACAGGGTGGAAACCGGGGAGCTGTTTTTT
>NA|few|TRBJ2-1|TRBV9
CASSVAVGVAREQFF
TGTGCCAGCAGCGTTGCTGTTGGAGTGGCTAGGGAGCAGTTCTTC